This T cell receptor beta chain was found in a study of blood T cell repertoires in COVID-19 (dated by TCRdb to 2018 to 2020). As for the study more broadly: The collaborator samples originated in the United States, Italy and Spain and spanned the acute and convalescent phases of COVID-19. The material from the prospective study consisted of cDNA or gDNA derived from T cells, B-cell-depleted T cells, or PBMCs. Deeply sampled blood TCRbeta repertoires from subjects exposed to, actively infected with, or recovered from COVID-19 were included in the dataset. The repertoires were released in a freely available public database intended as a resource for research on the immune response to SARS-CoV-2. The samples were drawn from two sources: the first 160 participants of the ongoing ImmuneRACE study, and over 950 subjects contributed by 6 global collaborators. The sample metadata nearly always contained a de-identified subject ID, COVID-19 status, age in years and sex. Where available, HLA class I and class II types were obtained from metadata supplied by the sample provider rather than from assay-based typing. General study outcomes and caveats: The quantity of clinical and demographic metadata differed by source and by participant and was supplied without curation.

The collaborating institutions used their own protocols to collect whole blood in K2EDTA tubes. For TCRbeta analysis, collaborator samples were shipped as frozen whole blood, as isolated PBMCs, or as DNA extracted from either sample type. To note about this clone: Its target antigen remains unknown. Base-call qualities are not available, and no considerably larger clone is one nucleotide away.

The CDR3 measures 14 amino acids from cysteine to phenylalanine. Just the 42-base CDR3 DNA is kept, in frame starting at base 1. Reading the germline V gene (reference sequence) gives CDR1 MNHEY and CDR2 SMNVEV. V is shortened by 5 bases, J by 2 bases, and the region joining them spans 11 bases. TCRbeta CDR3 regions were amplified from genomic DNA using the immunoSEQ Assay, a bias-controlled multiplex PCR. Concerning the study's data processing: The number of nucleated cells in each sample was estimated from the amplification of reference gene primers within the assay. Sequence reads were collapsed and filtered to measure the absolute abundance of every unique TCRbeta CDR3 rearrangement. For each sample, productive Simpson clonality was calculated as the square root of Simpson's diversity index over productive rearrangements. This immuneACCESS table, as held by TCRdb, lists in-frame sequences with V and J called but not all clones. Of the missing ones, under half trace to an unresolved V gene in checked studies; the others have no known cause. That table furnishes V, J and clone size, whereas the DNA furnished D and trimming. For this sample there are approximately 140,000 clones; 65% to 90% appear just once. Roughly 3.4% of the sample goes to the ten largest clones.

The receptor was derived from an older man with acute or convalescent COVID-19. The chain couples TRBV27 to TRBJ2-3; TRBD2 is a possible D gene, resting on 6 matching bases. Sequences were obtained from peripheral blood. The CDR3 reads CASSPLASTDTQYF. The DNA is TGTGCCAGCAGTCCACTAGCCTCCACAGATACGCAGTATTTT.